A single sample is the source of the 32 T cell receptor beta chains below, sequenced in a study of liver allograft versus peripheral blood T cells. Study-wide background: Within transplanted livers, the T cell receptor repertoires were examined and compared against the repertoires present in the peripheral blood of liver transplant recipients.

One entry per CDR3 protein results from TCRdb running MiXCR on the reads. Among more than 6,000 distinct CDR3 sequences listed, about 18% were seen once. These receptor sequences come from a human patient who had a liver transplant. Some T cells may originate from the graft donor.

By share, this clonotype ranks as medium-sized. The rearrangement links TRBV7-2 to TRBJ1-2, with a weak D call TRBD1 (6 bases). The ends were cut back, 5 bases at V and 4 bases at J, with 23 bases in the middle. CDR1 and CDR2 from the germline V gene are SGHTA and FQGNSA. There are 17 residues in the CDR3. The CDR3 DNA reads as TGTGCCAGCAGCCTTGACACCGGGACACTAAGAAGCTATGGCTACACCTTC. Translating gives CASSLDTGTLRSYGYTF.

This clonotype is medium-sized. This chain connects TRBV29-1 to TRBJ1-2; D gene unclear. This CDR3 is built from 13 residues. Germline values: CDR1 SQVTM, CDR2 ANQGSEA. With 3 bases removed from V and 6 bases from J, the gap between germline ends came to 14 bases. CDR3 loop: CSVDAGRGHGYTF. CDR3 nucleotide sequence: TGCAGCGTTGACGCAGGAAGAGGGCATGGCTACACCTTC.

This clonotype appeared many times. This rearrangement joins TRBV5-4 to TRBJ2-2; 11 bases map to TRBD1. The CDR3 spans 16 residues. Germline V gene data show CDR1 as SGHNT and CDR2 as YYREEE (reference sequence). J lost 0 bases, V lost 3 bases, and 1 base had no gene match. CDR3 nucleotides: TGTGCCAGCAGCTGGGGACAGGGGGCGAACACCGGGGAGCTGTTTTTT. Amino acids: CASSWGQGANTGELFF.

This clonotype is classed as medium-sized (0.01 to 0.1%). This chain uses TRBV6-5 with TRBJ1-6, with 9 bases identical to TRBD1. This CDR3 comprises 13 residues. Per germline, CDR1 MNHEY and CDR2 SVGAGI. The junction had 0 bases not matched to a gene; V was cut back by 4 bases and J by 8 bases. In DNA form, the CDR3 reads TGTGCCAGCAGTTGGACAGGGGATTCACCCCTCCACTTT. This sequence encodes CASSWTGDSPLHF.

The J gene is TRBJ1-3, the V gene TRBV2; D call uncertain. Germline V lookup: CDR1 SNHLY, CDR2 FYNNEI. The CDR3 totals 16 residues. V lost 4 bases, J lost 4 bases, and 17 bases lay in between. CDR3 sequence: CASSVLSPAPGNTIYF. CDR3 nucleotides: TGTGCCAGCAGTGTCTTATCGCCTGCCCCAGGAAACACCATATATTTT.

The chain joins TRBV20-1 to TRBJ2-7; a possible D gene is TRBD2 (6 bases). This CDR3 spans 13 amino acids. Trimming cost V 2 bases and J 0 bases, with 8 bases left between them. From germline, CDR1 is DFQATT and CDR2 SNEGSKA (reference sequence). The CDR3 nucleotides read TGCAGTGCTAGATGGACTAACTCCTACGAGCAGTACTTC. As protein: CSARWTNSYEQYF.

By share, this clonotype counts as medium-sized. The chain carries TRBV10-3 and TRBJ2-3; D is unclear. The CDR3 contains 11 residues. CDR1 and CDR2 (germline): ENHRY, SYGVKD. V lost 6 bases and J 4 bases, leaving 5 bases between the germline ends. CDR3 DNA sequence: TGTGCCATCAGCGTGTCAGATACGCAGTATTTT. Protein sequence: CAISVSDTQYF.

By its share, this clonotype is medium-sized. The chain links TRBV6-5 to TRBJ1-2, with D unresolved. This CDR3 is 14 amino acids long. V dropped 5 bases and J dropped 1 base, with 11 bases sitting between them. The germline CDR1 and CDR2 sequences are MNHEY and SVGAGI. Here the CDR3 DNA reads TGTGCCAGCAGTCGCTCCGTACTTAACTATGGCTACACCTTC. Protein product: CASSRSVLNYGYTF.

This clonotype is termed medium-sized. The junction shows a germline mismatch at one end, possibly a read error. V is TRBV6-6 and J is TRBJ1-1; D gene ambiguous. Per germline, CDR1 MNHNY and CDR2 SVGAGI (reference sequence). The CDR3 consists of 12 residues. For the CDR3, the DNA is TGTGCCAGCAGCTCGACGAACACTGAAGCTTTTTTT. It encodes CASSSTNTEAFF.

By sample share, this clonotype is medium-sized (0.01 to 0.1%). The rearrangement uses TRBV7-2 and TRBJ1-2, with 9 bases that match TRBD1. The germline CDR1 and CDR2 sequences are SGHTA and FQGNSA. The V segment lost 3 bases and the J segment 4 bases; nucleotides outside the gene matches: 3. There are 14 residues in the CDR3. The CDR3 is CASSLLTGGYGYTF. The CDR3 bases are TGTGCCAGCAGCTTGTTGACAGGGGGCTATGGCTACACCTTC.

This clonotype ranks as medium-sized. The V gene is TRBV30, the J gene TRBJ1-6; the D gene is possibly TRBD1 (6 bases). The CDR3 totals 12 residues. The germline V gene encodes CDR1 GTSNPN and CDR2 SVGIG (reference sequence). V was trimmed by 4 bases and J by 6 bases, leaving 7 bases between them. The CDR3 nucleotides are TGTGCCTGGAACAGGGCTAATTCACCCCTCCACTTT. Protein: CAWNRANSPLHF.

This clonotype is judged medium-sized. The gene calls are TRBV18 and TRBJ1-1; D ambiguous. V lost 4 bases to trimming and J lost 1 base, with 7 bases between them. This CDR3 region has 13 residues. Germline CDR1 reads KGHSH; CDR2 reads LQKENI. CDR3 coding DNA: TGTGCCAGCTCACGTCTAGAGAACACTGAAGCTTTCTTT. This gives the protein CASSRLENTEAFF.

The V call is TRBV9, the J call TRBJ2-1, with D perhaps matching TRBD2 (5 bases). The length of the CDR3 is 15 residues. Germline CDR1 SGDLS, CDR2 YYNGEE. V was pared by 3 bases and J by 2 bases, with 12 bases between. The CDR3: CASSAGGYTYNEQFF. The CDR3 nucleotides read TGTGCCAGCAGCGCGGGCGGGTACACCTACAATGAGCAGTTCTTC.

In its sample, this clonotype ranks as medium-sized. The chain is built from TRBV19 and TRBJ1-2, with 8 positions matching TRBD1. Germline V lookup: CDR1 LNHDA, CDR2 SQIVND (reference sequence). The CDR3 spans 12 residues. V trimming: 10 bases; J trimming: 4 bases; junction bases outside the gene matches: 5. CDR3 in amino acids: CATGQGVYGYTF. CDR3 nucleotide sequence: TGTGCCACCGGACAGGGAGTCTATGGCTACACCTTC.

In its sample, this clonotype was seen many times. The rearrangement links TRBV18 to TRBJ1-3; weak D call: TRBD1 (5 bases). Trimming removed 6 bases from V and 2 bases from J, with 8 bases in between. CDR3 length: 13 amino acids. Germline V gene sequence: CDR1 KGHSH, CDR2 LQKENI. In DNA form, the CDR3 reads TGTGCCAGCTCCAGGGAAGCTGGAAACACCATATATTTT. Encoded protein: CASSREAGNTIYF. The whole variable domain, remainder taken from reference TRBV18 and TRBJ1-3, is NAGVMQNPRHLVRRRGQEARLRCSPMKGHSHVYWYRQLPEEGLKFMVYLQKENIIDESGMPKERFSAEFPKEGPSILRIQQVVRGDSAAYFCASSREAGNTIYFGEGSWLTVV.

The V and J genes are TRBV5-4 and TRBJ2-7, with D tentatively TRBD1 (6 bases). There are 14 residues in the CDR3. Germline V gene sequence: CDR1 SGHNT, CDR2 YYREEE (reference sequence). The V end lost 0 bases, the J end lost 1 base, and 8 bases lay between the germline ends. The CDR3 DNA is TGTGCCAGCAGCTTGGGTAGGGGGTCCTACGAGCAGTACTTC. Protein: CASSLGRGSYEQYF.

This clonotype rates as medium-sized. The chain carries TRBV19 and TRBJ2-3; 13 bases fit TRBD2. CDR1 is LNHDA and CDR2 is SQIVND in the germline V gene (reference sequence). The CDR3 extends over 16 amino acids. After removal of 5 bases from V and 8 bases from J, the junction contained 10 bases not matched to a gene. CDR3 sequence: CASSARLAGGHGTQYF. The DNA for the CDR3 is TGTGCCAGTAGTGCGAGACTAGCGGGGGGCCACGGTACGCAGTATTTT. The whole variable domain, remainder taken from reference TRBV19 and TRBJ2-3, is DGGITQSPKYLFRKEGQNVTLSCEQNLNHDAMYWYRQDPGQGLRLIYYSQIVNDFQKGDIAEGYSVSREKKESFPLTVTSAQKNPTAFYLCASSARLAGGHGTQYFGPGTRLTVL.

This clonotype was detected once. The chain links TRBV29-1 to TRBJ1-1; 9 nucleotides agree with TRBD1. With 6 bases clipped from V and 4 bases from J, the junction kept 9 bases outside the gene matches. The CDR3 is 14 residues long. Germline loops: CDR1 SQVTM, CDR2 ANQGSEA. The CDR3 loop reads CSVRTGAAGTEAFF. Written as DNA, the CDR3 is TGCAGCGTGCGGACAGGGGCGGCGGGCACTGAAGCTTTCTTT.

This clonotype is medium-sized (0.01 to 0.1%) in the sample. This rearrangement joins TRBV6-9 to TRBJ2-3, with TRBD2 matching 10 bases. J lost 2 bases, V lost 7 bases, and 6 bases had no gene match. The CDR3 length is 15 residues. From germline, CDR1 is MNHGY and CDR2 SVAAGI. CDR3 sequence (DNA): TGTGCCAGCAACCCTCTAGCGGGAGACACAGATACGCAGTATTTT. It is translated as CASNPLAGDTDTQYF.

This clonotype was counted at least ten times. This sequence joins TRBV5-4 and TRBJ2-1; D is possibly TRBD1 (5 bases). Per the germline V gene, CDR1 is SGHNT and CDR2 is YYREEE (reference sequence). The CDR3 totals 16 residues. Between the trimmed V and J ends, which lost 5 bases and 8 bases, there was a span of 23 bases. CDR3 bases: TGTGCCAGCAGAAACTACGGGCCCGAAGGGGTGGATGAGCAGTTCTTC. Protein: CASRNYGPEGVDEQFF.

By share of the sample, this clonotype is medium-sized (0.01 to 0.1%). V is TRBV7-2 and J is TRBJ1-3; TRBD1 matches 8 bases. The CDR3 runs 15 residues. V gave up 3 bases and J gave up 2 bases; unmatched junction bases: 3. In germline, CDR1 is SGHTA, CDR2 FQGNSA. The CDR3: CASSLLTGAGNTIYF. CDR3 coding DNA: TGTGCCAGCAGCTTGTTGACAGGGGCTGGAAACACCATATATTTT.

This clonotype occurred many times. CDR3 sequence (DNA): TGTGCCACCAGTGATTTGGGGGGACAGGGGGGAGCAGAGACCCAGTACTTC. Amino acid sequence: CATSDLGGQGGAETQYF. The V and J genes are TRBV24-1 and TRBJ2-5; 11 nucleotides match TRBD1. Germline trimming cut 0 bases from V and 4 bases from J; bases unmatched to any gene: 6. The CDR3 length is 17 residues. Germline values: CDR1 KGHDR, CDR2 SFDVKD.

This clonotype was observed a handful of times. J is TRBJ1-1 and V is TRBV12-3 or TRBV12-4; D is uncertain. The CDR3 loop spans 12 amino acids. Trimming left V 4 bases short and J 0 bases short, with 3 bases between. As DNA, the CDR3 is TGTGCCAGCAGTTACATGAACACTGAAGCTTTCTTT. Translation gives CASSYMNTEAFF.

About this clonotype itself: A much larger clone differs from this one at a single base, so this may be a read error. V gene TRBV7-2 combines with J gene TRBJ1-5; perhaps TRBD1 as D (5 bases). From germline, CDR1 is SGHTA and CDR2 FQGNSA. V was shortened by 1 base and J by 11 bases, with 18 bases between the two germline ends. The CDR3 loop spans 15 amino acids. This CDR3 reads CASSLVLGAEQAQHF. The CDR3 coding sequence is TGTGCCAGCAGCTTAGTTCTCGGGGCAGAGCAGGCCCAGCATTTT.

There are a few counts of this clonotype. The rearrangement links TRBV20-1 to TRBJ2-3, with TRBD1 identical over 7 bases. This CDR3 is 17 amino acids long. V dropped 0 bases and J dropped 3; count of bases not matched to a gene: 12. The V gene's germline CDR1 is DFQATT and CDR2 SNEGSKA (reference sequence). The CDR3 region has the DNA TGCAGTGCTAGAGATATGACAGGGAAATGGGGTACAGATACGCAGTATTTT. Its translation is CSARDMTGKWGTDTQYF.

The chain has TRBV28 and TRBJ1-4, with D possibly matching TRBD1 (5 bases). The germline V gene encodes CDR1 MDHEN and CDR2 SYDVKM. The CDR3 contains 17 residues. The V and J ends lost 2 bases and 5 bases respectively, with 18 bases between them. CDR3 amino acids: CASSLHPLTAENEKLFF. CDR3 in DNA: TGTGCCAGCAGTTTACACCCCTTGACAGCGGAGAATGAAAAACTGTTTTTT.

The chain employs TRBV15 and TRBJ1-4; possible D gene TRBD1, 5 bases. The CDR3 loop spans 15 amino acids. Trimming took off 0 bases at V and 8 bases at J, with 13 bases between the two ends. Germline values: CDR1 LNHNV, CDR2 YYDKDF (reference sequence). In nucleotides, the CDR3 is TGTGCCACCAGCAGAGATGGGGGTCCCGGAGAAAAACTGTTTTTT. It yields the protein CATSRDGGPGEKLFF.

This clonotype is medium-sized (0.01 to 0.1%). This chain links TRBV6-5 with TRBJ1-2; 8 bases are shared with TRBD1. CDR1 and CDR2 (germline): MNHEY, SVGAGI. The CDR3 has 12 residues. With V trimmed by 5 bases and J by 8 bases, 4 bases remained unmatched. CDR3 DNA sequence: TGTGCCAGCAGTGTACAGGGGGACGGCTACACCTTC. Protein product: CASSVQGDGYTF.

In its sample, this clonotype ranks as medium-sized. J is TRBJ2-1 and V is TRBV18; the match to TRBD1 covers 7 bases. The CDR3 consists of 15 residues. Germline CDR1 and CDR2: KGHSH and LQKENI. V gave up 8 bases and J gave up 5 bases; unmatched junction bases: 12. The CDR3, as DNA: TGTGCCAGCCGGCCCGATGGGACAGTAAACAATGAGCAGTTCTTC. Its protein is CASRPDGTVNNEQFF.

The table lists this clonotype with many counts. DNA for the CDR3: TGTGCCAGCACCGACCCAGGTCAGCCCCAGCATTTT. Translated, it gives CASTDPGQPQHF. The rearrangement links TRBV27 to TRBJ1-5; D gene uncertain. This CDR3 is built from 12 residues. With 7 bases removed from V and 6 bases from J, the gap between germline ends came to 10 bases. Germline CDR1 MNHEY, CDR2 SMNVEV (reference sequence).

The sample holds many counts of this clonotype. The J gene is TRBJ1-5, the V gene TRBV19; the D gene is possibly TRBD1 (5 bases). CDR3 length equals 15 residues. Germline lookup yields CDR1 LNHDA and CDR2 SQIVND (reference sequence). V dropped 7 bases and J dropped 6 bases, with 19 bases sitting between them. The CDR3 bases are TGTGCCAGTACCCGATTAGGGGACCTGGCTCAGCCCCAGCATTTT. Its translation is CASTRLGDLAQPQHF.

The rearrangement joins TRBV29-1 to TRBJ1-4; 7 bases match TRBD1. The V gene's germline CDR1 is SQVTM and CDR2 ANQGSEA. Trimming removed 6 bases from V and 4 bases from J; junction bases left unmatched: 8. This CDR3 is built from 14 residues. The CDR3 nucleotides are TGCAGCGTAAGAGGACAGGAGAGTAATGAAAAACTGTTTTTT. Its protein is CSVRGQESNEKLFF.